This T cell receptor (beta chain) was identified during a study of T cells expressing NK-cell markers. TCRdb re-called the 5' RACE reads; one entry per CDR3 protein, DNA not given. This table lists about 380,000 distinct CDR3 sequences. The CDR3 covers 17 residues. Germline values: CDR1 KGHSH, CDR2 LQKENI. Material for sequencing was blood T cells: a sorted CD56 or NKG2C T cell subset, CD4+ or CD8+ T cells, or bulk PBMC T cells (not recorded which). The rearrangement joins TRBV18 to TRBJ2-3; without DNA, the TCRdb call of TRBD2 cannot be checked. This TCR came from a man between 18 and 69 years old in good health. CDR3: CASSLRGTSGPTDTQYF. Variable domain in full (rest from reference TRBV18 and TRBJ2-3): NAGVMQNPRHLVRRRGQEARLRCSPMKGHSHVYWYRQLPEEGLKFMVYLQKENIIDESGMPKERFSAEFPKEGPSILRIQQVVRGDSAAYFCASSLRGTSGPTDTQYFGPGTRLTVL.